Presented here are 12 T cell receptor beta chains from one specimen sequenced in a study of blood T cell repertoires in COVID-19. Sequencing used immunoSEQ multiplex PCR; TCRdb keeps in-frame clones, though not all of them. The sample lists around 25,000 clones, 70% to 90% seen once, with 2.8% in the top ten. Material for sequencing was peripheral blood. These receptors all stem from a human donor in a cohort sampled during active COVID-19.

The chain carries TRBV2 and TRBJ2-2; D ambiguous. This CDR3 is 11 amino acids long. From germline, CDR1 is SNHLY and CDR2 FYNNEI. V was pared by 4 bases and J by 12 bases, with 9 bases between. CDR3 protein: CASSVGVQLFF. Here the CDR3 DNA reads TGTGCCAGCAGTGTGGGCGTGCAGCTGTTTTTT. Looking up the rest from reference TRBV2 and TRBJ2-2 gives the full variable domain: EPEVTQTPSHQVTQMGQEVILRCVPISNHLYFYWYRQILGQKVEFLVSFYNNEISEKSEIFDDQFSVERPDGSNFTLKIRSTKLEDSAMYFCASSVGVQLFFGEGSRLTVL.

The chain has TRBV6-4 and TRBJ2-2; D might be TRBD2 (6 bases). Deletions cut 6 bases from V and 4 bases from J, with 12 bases between. Germline CDR1 and CDR2: MRHNA and SNTAGT. This CDR3 is built from 14 residues. CDR3 loop: CASRGDWSTGELFF. The CDR3 region has the DNA TGTGCCAGCAGAGGGGACTGGAGCACCGGGGAGCTGTTTTTT.

The rearrangement links TRBV27 to TRBJ2-7; the match to TRBD1 covers 8 bases. The V segment lost 6 bases and the J segment 7 bases; nucleotides outside the gene matches: 8. This CDR3 is 13 amino acids long. Germline values: CDR1 MNHEY, CDR2 SMNVEV (reference sequence). CDR3 sequence reads: CASRDLRGLEQYF. The CDR3 bases are TGTGCCAGCAGGGACCTCAGGGGGCTTGAGCAGTACTTC.

This chain uses TRBV28 with TRBJ2-7; TRBD2 agrees at 9 bases. CDR3 length equals 15 residues. J lost 6 bases, V lost 3 bases, and 9 bases had no gene match. The germline V gene encodes CDR1 MDHEN and CDR2 SYDVKM. CDR3 residues: CASSFSSGALGEQYF. DNA for the CDR3: TGTGCCAGCAGTTTCTCTAGCGGGGCCCTCGGCGAGCAGTACTTC. Full variable domain (rest looked up from reference TRBV28 and TRBJ2-7): DVKVTQSSRYLVKRTGEKVFLECVQDMDHENMFWYRQDPGLGLRLIYFSYDVKMKEKGDIPEGYSVSREKKERFSLILESASTNQTSMYLCASSFSSGALGEQYFGPGTRLTVT.

The DNA for the CDR3 is TGTGCCAGTAGTATCGGGACTAGCAGGGCGGCAGATACGCAGTATTTT. It encodes CASSIGTSRAADTQYF. This chain links TRBV19 with TRBJ2-3; TRBD2 aligns across 9 bases. CDR1 and CDR2 from the germline V gene are LNHDA and SQIVND (reference sequence). There are 16 residues in the CDR3. J was trimmed by 4 bases and V by 3 bases; bases with no gene match: 8.

V usage is TRBV18 and J usage is TRBJ1-2; a possible D gene is TRBD1 (5 bases). The CDR3 loop spans 14 amino acids. CDR1 is KGHSH and CDR2 is LQKENI in the germline V gene. V gave up 2 bases and J gave up 2 bases, with 9 bases separating them. CDR3 loop: CASSPGRENYGYTF. Here the CDR3 DNA reads TGTGCCAGCTCACCAGGCAGGGAAAACTATGGCTACACCTTC. Full variable domain (outside the CDR3, taken from reference TRBV18 and TRBJ1-2): NAGVMQNPRHLVRRRGQEARLRCSPMKGHSHVYWYRQLPEEGLKFMVYLQKENIIDESGMPKERFSAEFPKEGPSILRIQQVVRGDSAAYFCASSPGRENYGYTFGSGTRLTVV.

This chain uses TRBV5-1 with TRBJ1-2, with no clear D. Germline CDR1 reads SGHRS; CDR2 reads YFSETQ. This CDR3 is built from 13 residues. The V and J ends lost 4 bases and 2 bases respectively, with 9 bases between them. The CDR3 region has the DNA TGCGCCAGCAGCGCAGGCGTCAACTATGGCTACACCTTC. Translated: CASSAGVNYGYTF.

The rearrangement joins TRBV6-1 to TRBJ2-4; perhaps TRBD1 as D (7 bases). The CDR3 loop spans 18 amino acids. Trimming shortened V by 2 bases and J by 3 bases, and 20 bases separated the two germline ends. From germline, CDR1 is MNHNS and CDR2 SASEGT. DNA for the CDR3: TGTGCCAGCAGTGAATGGAACAGGGGCAGGGGGGTCAAAAACATTCAGTACTTC. It codes for CASSEWNRGRGVKNIQYF.

The rearrangement uses TRBV3-1 (or the pseudogene TRBV3-2) and TRBJ1-1, with 9 bases fitting TRBD1. Looked up from germline, CDR1 is LGHDT and CDR2 is YNNKEL (reference sequence). V was clipped by 4 bases and J by 11 bases; unmatched bases: 2. There are 11 residues in the CDR3. CDR3 in DNA: TGTGCCAGCAGCCTACAGGGGGCGGCTTTCTTT. It translates to CASSLQGAAFF.

The V and J genes are TRBV20-1 and TRBJ2-7; 11 bases line up with TRBD2. This CDR3 is built from 15 residues. Trimming took 3 bases from V and 5 from J; bases not matched to a gene: 9. Germline-derived CDR1 and CDR2 are DFQATT and SNEGSKA (reference sequence). For the CDR3, the DNA is TGCAGTGCTAGTACCGGGACTAGCGGCAGCAACGAGCAGTACTTC. This translates into CSASTGTSGSNEQYF.

CDR3 region: CASSPGQGDGYTF. CDR3 nucleotide sequence: TGTGCCAGCAGTCCGGGACAGGGGGATGGCTACACCTTC. The chain combines TRBV6-5 with TRBJ1-2, with TRBD1 matching over 11 bases. The CDR3 is 13 amino acids. V dropped 5 bases and J dropped 6; count of bases not matched to a gene: 2. Germline V CDR1 and CDR2: MNHEY, SVGAGI.

This sequence joins TRBV2 and TRBJ2-2, with TRBD2 matching over 11 bases. This CDR3 has 15 amino acids. The ends lost 4 bases at V and 5 bases at J; junction bases unmatched: 3. Germline lookup yields CDR1 SNHLY and CDR2 FYNNEI. The CDR3 DNA reads TGTGCCAGCAGTGGGCTAGCGGGAGGAACCGGGGAGCTGTTTTTT. The encoded protein is CASSGLAGGTGELFF. The full variable domain, rest sourced from reference TRBV2 and TRBJ2-2, is EPEVTQTPSHQVTQMGQEVILRCVPISNHLYFYWYRQILGQKVEFLVSFYNNEISEKSEIFDDQFSVERPDGSNFTLKIRSTKLEDSAMYFCASSGLAGGTGELFFGEGSRLTVL.